This T cell receptor (beta chain) derives from a study of T-cell memory formation after mild COVID-19. Study-wide points: Researchers could not confirm that second-wave clones peaking on day 37 targeted SARS-CoV-2. The main location of contracting CD4+ clones was CM and EM, and that of contracting CD8+ clones was EMRA.

Employing constant-segment primers, 5'RACE generated TCR alpha and TCR beta cDNA libraries bearing sample barcodes and UMIs. TCRdb itself ran the 5' RACE reads through MiXCR, one entry per CDR3 protein. Of some 68,000 distinct CDR3 sequences listed, roughly a sixth are singletons. This CDR3 has 12 residues. Germline CDR1 is MNHEY and CDR2 is SVGEGT. V was shortened by 2 bases and J by 5 bases, with 4 bases between the two germline ends. In regard to this clonotype: The antigen remains unidentified.

Sequencing input: PBMCs or a T cell subset sorted from them (not recorded which). The chain uses TRBV6-2 or TRBV6-3 and TRBJ1-5; D gene uncertain. The sequence derives from an adult woman who had mild COVID-19 (a few samples of this study predate the infection). Cell type and time point are not known. In DNA, the CDR3 is TGTGCCAGCAGTTACGCGCATCAGCCCCAGCATTTT. The encoded protein is CASSYAHQPQHF.